The 20 T cell receptor beta chains below all came from one sample that was sequenced in a study of OX40 agonist ivuxolimab in advanced cancers. Sequencing was performed with immunoSEQ multiplex PCR; in TCRdb, only in-frame clones are kept and a portion is missing. The sample lists 50,000 to 75,000 clones, roughly nine tenths occurring once. The starting material was CD4+ or CD8+ T cells sorted from blood, obtained in a trial of the OX40 agonist ivuxolimab. These receptors were obtained from an adult with an advanced solid tumor such as melanoma, head and neck, liver or kidney cancer.

The V call is TRBV30, the J call TRBJ1-4; D may be TRBD1 (6 bases). Trimming removed 2 bases at V and 7 bases at J, with 14 bases between. The CDR3 consists of 14 residues. Germline values: CDR1 GTSNPN, CDR2 SVGIG (reference sequence). This CDR3 reads CAWSIGGAGEKLFF. CDR3 nucleotide sequence: TGTGCCTGGAGTATTGGGGGCGCAGGTGAAAAACTGTTTTTT.

The rearrangement uses TRBV19 and TRBJ2-7; D is uncertain. The germline CDR1 and CDR2 sequences are LNHDA and SQIVND (reference sequence). CDR3 length: 13 residues. V lost 3 bases and J lost 6, with 12 bases in between. The CDR3 DNA follows: TGTGCCAGTAGTATGGTAAGCCCCGGCGAGCAGTACTTC. It encodes CASSMVSPGEQYF.

The chain has TRBV7-9 and TRBJ2-2; D is unclear. V was shortened by 1 base and J by 3 bases, with 12 bases between the two germline ends. Germline V CDR1 and CDR2: SEHNR, FQNEAQ (reference sequence). The CDR3 covers 16 residues. The CDR3 is CASSLGLFSDTGELFF. For the CDR3, the DNA is TGTGCCAGCAGCTTAGGATTGTTCTCAGACACCGGGGAGCTGTTTTTT.

The V gene is TRBV2, the J gene TRBJ1-4, with 9 bases identical to TRBD1. Per germline, CDR1 SNHLY and CDR2 FYNNEI. V gave up 6 bases and J gave up 5 bases; unmatched junction bases: 7. The CDR3 is made up of 15 amino acids. The CDR3 DNA sequence: TGTGCCAGCAGGGTAGGACAGGGGCGAAATGAAAAACTGTTTTTT. Residues: CASRVGQGRNEKLFF.

The J gene is TRBJ2-7, the V gene TRBV5-1; D remains ambiguous. Germline CDR1 and CDR2: SGHRS and YFSETQ. This CDR3 has 14 residues. V was clipped by 10 bases and J by 4 bases, with 21 bases between them. CDR3 loop: CAGPSATLNYEQYF. In DNA form, the CDR3 reads TGCGCCGGACCCTCTGCGACTCTTAATTACGAGCAGTACTTC.

This chain links TRBV5-4 with TRBJ1-4, with 8 bases fitting TRBD1. The ends lost 0 bases at V and 2 bases at J; junction bases unmatched: 9. There are 18 residues in the CDR3. From germline, CDR1 is SGHNT and CDR2 YYREEE (reference sequence). The CDR3 sequence: CASSLATGGDATNEKLFF. The CDR3 DNA reads TGTGCCAGCAGCTTGGCTACAGGGGGTGATGCCACTAATGAAAAACTGTTTTTT.

Only one count was recorded for this clone. In nucleotides, the CDR3 is TGTGCCAGCTCACGTTCTGGAGTTAGCGTCGACGAGCAGTACTTC. Its protein is CASSRSGVSVDEQYF. V is TRBV18 and J is TRBJ2-7; a possible D gene is TRBD2 (5 bases). Germline assignment: CDR1 KGHSH and CDR2 LQKENI. CDR3 length: 15 residues. Trimming took 4 bases from V and 5 from J, leaving 18 bases between them. Using reference TRBV18 and TRBJ2-7 for the parts outside the CDR3, the full variable domain is NAGVMQNPRHLVRRRGQEARLRCSPMKGHSHVYWYRQLPEEGLKFMVYLQKENIIDESGMPKERFSAEFPKEGPSILRIQQVVRGDSAAYFCASSRSGVSVDEQYFGPGTRLTVT.

A single count supports this clone. The chain links TRBV19 to TRBJ2-1; 9 nucleotides align to TRBD1. The V segment lost 6 bases and the J segment 10 bases; nucleotides outside the gene matches: 13. This CDR3 region has 15 residues. In germline, CDR1 is LNHDA, CDR2 SQIVND (reference sequence). Here the CDR3 reads CASRIIPGQGPEQFF. Written as DNA, the CDR3 is TGTGCCAGTAGGATAATCCCGGGACAGGGCCCCGAGCAGTTCTTC. The full variable domain, rest sourced from reference TRBV19 and TRBJ2-1, is DGGITQSPKYLFRKEGQNVTLSCEQNLNHDAMYWYRQDPGQGLRLIYYSQIVNDFQKGDIAEGYSVSREKKESFPLTVTSAQKNPTAFYLCASRIIPGQGPEQFFGPGTRLTVL.

The CDR3 DNA reads as TGCGCCAGCAGCCAGACAGGGGAGGCTGAAGCTTTCTTT. Its protein product is CASSQTGEAEAFF. The chain joins TRBV10-2 to TRBJ1-1, with 8 bases aligning to TRBD1. This CDR3 comprises 13 residues. The V and J ends lost 6 bases and 6 bases, in that order; junction bases with no gene match: 6. The germline CDR1 and CDR2 sequences are WSHSY and SAAADI.

The V gene is TRBV6-1, the J gene TRBJ2-1; possible D gene TRBD2, 6 bases. The germline V gene has CDR1 MNHNS and CDR2 SASEGT. The CDR3 is made up of 14 amino acids. The V end lost 2 bases, the J end lost 9 bases, and 14 bases lay between the germline ends. CDR3 region: CASSEHPGLGEQFF. The CDR3 nucleotides are TGTGCCAGCAGTGAACATCCGGGACTGGGTGAGCAGTTCTTC.

V usage is TRBV5-1 and J usage is TRBJ2-1; 11 nucleotides align to TRBD1. Losses at the gene ends were 4 bases for V and 5 bases for J; bases not matched to a gene: 5. Germline lookup yields CDR1 SGHRS and CDR2 YFSETQ. CDR3 size: 15 residues. For the CDR3, the DNA is TGCGCCAGCAGCACCGGACAGGGGGCCAACAATGAGCAGTTCTTC. Protein: CASSTGQGANNEQFF.

This chain joins TRBV2 and TRBJ2-5; D is unresolved. The CDR3 extends over 11 amino acids. Germline V gene sequence: CDR1 SNHLY, CDR2 FYNNEI. Trimming cost V 3 bases and J 5 bases, with 4 bases left between them. Written as DNA, the CDR3 is TGTGCCAGCAGTGATTGGGAGACCCAGTACTTC. The encoded protein is CASSDWETQYF.

This clone was counted a single time. The chain joins TRBV27 to TRBJ2-5, with D unclear. V lost 2 bases and J lost 4, with 11 bases in between. There are 14 residues in the CDR3. Germline CDR1 and CDR2: MNHEY and SMNVEV (reference sequence). The CDR3 bases are TGTGCCAGCAGTTTAAATTCCGGGCGAGAGACCCAGTACTTC. Its protein is CASSLNSGRETQYF.

A single count supports this clone. V usage is TRBV5-1 and J usage is TRBJ2-2, with TRBD2 matching over 9 bases. Losses at the gene ends were 0 bases for V and 7 bases for J; bases not matched to a gene: 10. CDR1 is SGHRS and CDR2 is YFSETQ in the germline V gene. The CDR3 loop spans 17 amino acids. The CDR3 DNA follows: TGCGCCAGCAGCTTGGCCCCGAGCGGGGGGCCTATCGGGGAGCTGTTTTTT. Protein sequence: CASSLAPSGGPIGELFF. Full variable domain (missing parts from reference TRBV5-1 and TRBJ2-2): KAGVTQTPRYLIKTRGQQVTLSCSPISGHRSVSWYQQTPGQGLQFLFEYFSETQRNKGNFPGRFSGRQFSNSRSEMNVSTLELGDSALYLCASSLAPSGGPIGELFFGEGSRLTVL.

This clone was seen a single time. This sequence joins TRBV29-1 and TRBJ1-1; D remains unclear. Trimming took 7 bases from V and 0 from J, leaving 9 bases between them. Germline-derived CDR1 and CDR2 are SQVTM and ANQGSEA. This CDR3 spans 12 amino acids. CDR3 loop: CSGEQLNTEAFF. The CDR3 bases are TGCAGCGGGGAACAATTGAACACTGAAGCTTTCTTT.

The table lists this clone with a count of one. The rearrangement uses TRBV30 and TRBJ2-3; D may be TRBD2 (5 bases). V was pared by 5 bases and J by 0 bases, with 18 bases between. The V gene's germline CDR1 is GTSNPN and CDR2 SVGIG (reference sequence). The CDR3 is 16 amino acids. CDR3 residues: CAWGNLGGPSTDTQYF. The CDR3 region has the DNA TGTGCCTGGGGTAATCTAGGAGGCCCTAGCACAGATACGCAGTATTTT.

V and J are TRBV4-2 and TRBJ1-5; D unresolved. The CDR3 length is 18 residues. CDR1 and CDR2 (germline): LGHNA, YNFKEQ. Trimming took off 0 bases at V and 4 bases at J, with 19 bases between the two ends. CDR3 region: CASSQEKLRSGRNQPQHF. For the CDR3, the DNA is TGTGCCAGCAGCCAAGAAAAGCTGAGAAGCGGACGGAATCAGCCCCAGCATTTT.

The chain carries TRBV12-5 and TRBJ2-3; tentatively, D is TRBD1 (6 bases). The CDR3 contains 16 residues. CDR1 and CDR2 from the germline V gene are LGHNT and FRNRAP. Trimming took off 0 bases at V and 4 bases at J, with 14 bases between the two ends. CDR3 in DNA: TGTGCTAGTGGTTTGGTGTCAGGGGTGGGCCCAGATACGCAGTATTTT. This encodes CASGLVSGVGPDTQYF.

V and J are TRBV11-3 and TRBJ2-5; no definite D call. Germline CDR1 and CDR2: SGHNT and YENEEA. The CDR3 runs 11 residues. Trimming shortened V by 6 bases and J by 4 bases, and 6 bases separated the two germline ends. CDR3 sequence: CASRLGETQYF. The CDR3 coding sequence is TGTGCCAGCAGGTTGGGAGAGACCCAGTACTTC.

In its sample, this clone was seen once. The chain is built from TRBV2 and TRBJ1-2, with 9 bases lining up with TRBD1. Germline V CDR1 and CDR2: SNHLY, FYNNEI. V lost 8 bases, J lost 5 bases, and 3 bases stayed unmatched. CDR3 length equals 12 residues. The CDR3 is CASGTGNYGYTF. In DNA, the CDR3 is TGTGCCAGCGGGACAGGGAATTATGGCTACACCTTC.